A selection of T cell receptor beta chains follows, all from one sample in a study of blood T cells in healthy people across ages. TCRdb analysed the 5' RACE reads with MiXCR anew, one entry per CDR3 protein. The sample carries about a million distinct CDR3 sequences, roughly 51% recorded once. Sequenced input: blood. The receptors originated from a woman aged 55 to 70 in good health. CDR3s include the opening cysteine and the closing phenylalanine or tryptophan. D genes are given only for firm matches. Expanded clones are given a class, and other clones once, few, many or no size at all.

V,length,J,size,D,DNA,CDR3
TRBV20-1,13,TRBJ1-1,NA,NA,TGCAGTACCGGGACTTACCTGAACACTGAAGCTTTCTTT,CSTGTYLNTEAFF
TRBV3-1,13,TRBJ1-2,NA,NA,TGTGCCAGCAGCCAAGAGGGTCCTTATGGCTACACCTTC,CASSQEGPYGYTF
TRBV5-6,19,TRBJ1-1,NA,TRBD1,TGTGCCAGCAGCTTGGTAAGGACAGGGTTCGGGGCCCTCGGCACTGAAGCTTTCTTT,CASSLVRTGFGALGTEAFF
TRBV6-5,11,TRBJ2-7,few,NA,TGTGCCAGCAGCAGCTTTGCCGAGCAGTACTTC,CASSSFAEQYF
TRBV12-3/TRBV12-4,13,TRBJ2-3,NA,NA,TGTGCCAGCAGTTCCTCCTCCATCGATACGCAGTATTTT,CASSSSSIDTQYF
TRBV3-1,14,TRBJ2-7,NA,NA,TGTGCCAGCAGCCAGATGGACCGAACCTACGAGCAGTACTTC,CASSQMDRTYEQYF
TRBV6-5,14,TRBJ1-1,NA,NA,TGTGCCAGCCAGGGACTCAGAGGGTACACTGAAGCTTTCTTT,CASQGLRGYTEAFF
TRBV3-1,14,TRBJ2-5,NA,TRBD2,TGTGCCAGTGGTGTGGGGGGAGGGCCAGAGACCCAGTACTTC,CASGVGGGPETQYF
TRBV28,15,TRBJ2-7,NA,TRBD2,TGTGCCAGCGCGGTTGTAGCGGGATTAGCCTACGAGCAGTACTTC,CASAVVAGLAYEQYF
TRBV5-6,19,TRBJ2-6,NA,TRBD2,TGTGCCAGCAGCTTGAGGCGGGGGGTCCGAAGCTCTGGGGCCAACGTCCTGACTTTC,CASSLRRGVRSSGANVLTF
TRBV19,15,TRBJ2-1,NA,NA,TGTGCCAGTAGTATAGAGGACCACGTCTACAATGAGCAGTTCTTC,CASSIEDHVYNEQFF
TRBV20-1,15,TRBJ2-6,NA,NA,TGCAGTGCTAGAGATTCCCTCTCTGGGGCCAACGTCCTGACTTTC,CSARDSLSGANVLTF
TRBV29-1,13,TRBJ2-3,many,NA,TGCAGCGTTGCGGGACACCTCACAGATACGCAGTATTTT,CSVAGHLTDTQYF